This TCR beta chain was found in a study of blood T cell repertoires in COVID-19. Study background: The United States, Italy and Spain provided the acute and convalescent COVID-19 samples. T cells, B-cell-depleted T cells, or PBMCs provided the cDNA or gDNA that served as material.

Cohort 3 donors counted as recovered after two negative PCRs, clearance, or resolved symptoms. Measured with immunoSEQ multiplex PCR; TCRdb has only the in-frame clones, and not every one. The repertoire has a few hundred thousand clones, about 80% of them found once; the top ten carry 15%. In germline, CDR1 is SGHDN, CDR2 FVKESK. The V and J ends lost 0 bases and 5 bases respectively, with 13 bases between them. The CDR3 is 15 residues long. This sequence joins TRBV14 and TRBJ2-5; a weak D match, TRBD2 (5 bases). This TCR was sampled from a middle-aged man who had recovered from COVID-19. The sequencing sample was made of PBMCs or T cells enriched from blood (not recorded which). Here the CDR3 DNA reads TGTGCCAGCAGCCAAGACTGGGCCACGGGGGAGACCCAGTACTTC. Protein: CASSQDWATGETQYF.